These 14 T cell receptor beta chains share one sample of origin, sequenced in a study of CD8 T cell repertoires and HIV-1 epitope variants (dated by TCRdb to 2018 to 2020). What these receptors recognize is not known. The library was made by the immunoSEQ multiplex PCR assay. In its TCRdb copy, this immuneACCESS table keeps in-frame sequences only and misses some clones. Where compared with another copy, unresolved V genes explain less than half of these, and the others have no known cause. In all, the sample holds about 5,800 clones, and about three fifths of those were seen once. The ten largest clones take up under 40% of the sample. Sequenced input: cultured CD8+ T cells derived from PBMCs. These TCRs come from a male donor with HIV.

The V gene is TRBV6-5, the J gene TRBJ2-7; the D call may be TRBD1 or TRBD2 (5 bases each). The V gene lost 6 bases and the J gene lost 2 bases, with 14 bases spanning the gap. Germline-derived CDR1 and CDR2 are MNHEY and SVGAGI. This CDR3 has 14 amino acids. CDR3 sequence reads: CASRYRDATYEQYF. The CDR3 DNA is TGTGCCAGCAGGTACCGGGACGCGACCTACGAGCAGTACTTC.

The rearrangement uses TRBV5-6 and TRBJ2-7; D gene unclear. Germline values: CDR1 SGHDT, CDR2 YYEEEE. V lost 2 bases, J lost 4 bases, and 7 bases lay in between. The CDR3 covers 12 residues. The CDR3 is CASSFAEYEQYF. CDR3 sequence (DNA): TGTGCCAGCAGCTTCGCCGAGTACGAGCAGTACTTC.

V is TRBV7-6 and J is TRBJ2-1, with D maybe TRBD1 (6 bases). The CDR3 covers 16 residues. Trimming removed 1 base from V and 2 bases from J, with 12 bases in between. Germline loops: CDR1 SGHVS, CDR2 FNYEAQ. The CDR3 bases are TGTGCCAGCAGCTTAGTTTCAGGGGACACCTACAATGAGCAGTTCTTC. The encoded protein is CASSLVSGDTYNEQFF.

The J gene is TRBJ2-1, the V gene TRBV19; TRBD1 matches at 9 bases. Losses at the gene ends were 2 bases for V and 5 bases for J; bases not matched to a gene: 4. The CDR3 runs to 15 residues. Germline V lookup: CDR1 LNHDA, CDR2 SQIVND (reference sequence). As DNA, the CDR3 is TGTGCCAGTAGTATAATAACAGGGGGCGACAATGAGCAGTTCTTC. Protein product: CASSIITGGDNEQFF.

This clone was counted between two and nine times. Other DNA sequences from this sample encode an identical CDR3 as well. The chain couples TRBV11-3 to TRBJ1-1, with D unclear. The germline gives CDR1 SGHNT, CDR2 YENEEA. The CDR3 has 13 residues. V gave up 1 base and J gave up 1 base, with 4 bases separating them. Here the CDR3 reads CASSLGGNTEAFF. CDR3 DNA: TGTGCCAGCAGCTTAGGAGGGAACACTGAAGCTTTCTTT.

The gene calls are TRBV29-1 and TRBJ2-3, with 8 positions matching TRBD2. J lost 6 bases, V lost 5 bases, and 7 bases had no gene match. There are 13 residues in the CDR3. Germline lookup yields CDR1 SQVTM and CDR2 ANQGSEA. The CDR3: CSVTGTRSDTQYF. In DNA, the CDR3 is TGCAGCGTTACCGGGACTAGATCCGATACGCAGTATTTT.

The V and J genes are TRBV6-6 and TRBJ2-5; weak D call: TRBD1 (5 bases). Looked up from germline, CDR1 is MNHNY and CDR2 is SVGAGI (reference sequence). The CDR3 contains 15 residues. V dropped 6 bases and J dropped 4 bases, with 18 bases sitting between them. Here the CDR3 DNA reads TGTGCCAGCAGCTACGAGGCAGGGCTACGAGAGACCCAGTACTTC. This encodes CASSYEAGLRETQYF.

The chain carries TRBV11-2 and TRBJ2-1; D is undetermined. Germline V gene sequence: CDR1 SGHAT, CDR2 FQNNGV. CDR3 size: 14 residues. Trimming removed 5 bases from V and 0 bases from J, with 8 bases in between. DNA of the CDR3: TGTGCCAGCAGCGTCAGCCTCTCCTACAATGAGCAGTTCTTC. Protein: CASSVSLSYNEQFF.

The rearrangement joins TRBV2 to TRBJ2-7, with no clear D. V dropped 2 bases and J dropped 7 bases, with 9 bases sitting between them. The length of the CDR3 is 12 residues. Germline CDR1 and CDR2: SNHLY and FYNNEI. CDR3 residues: CASSESVREQYF. For the CDR3, the DNA is TGTGCCAGCAGTGAAAGCGTTAGGGAGCAGTACTTC.

The genes are TRBV7-6 and TRBJ1-3; D remains unclear. CDR3 size: 17 residues. Per germline, CDR1 SGHVS and CDR2 FNYEAQ. The V end was cut by 1 base, the J end by 0 bases, with 13 bases between. CDR3 DNA: TGTGCCAGCAGCTTAGGGGTGGCGGTTGGCTCTGGAAACACCATATATTTT. The encoded protein is CASSLGVAVGSGNTIYF.

This rearrangement joins TRBV6-5 to TRBJ2-3; D may be TRBD1 (6 bases). CDR3 size: 14 residues. Germline CDR1 and CDR2: MNHEY and SVGAGI. V shed 5 bases and J shed 7 bases, with 16 bases lying between them. The chain's CDR3 is CASSESDRHYTQYF. DNA of the CDR3: TGTGCCAGCAGTGAATCGGACAGACACTATACGCAGTATTTT.

The chain combines TRBV11-2 with TRBJ1-1; D is undetermined. V gave up 2 bases and J gave up 0 bases, with 7 bases separating them. This CDR3 has 14 amino acids. Germline-derived CDR1 and CDR2 are SGHAT and FQNNGV. This chain's CDR3 is CASSLSGMNTEAFF. The CDR3, as DNA: TGTGCCAGCAGCTTAAGCGGCATGAACACTGAAGCTTTCTTT.

J is TRBJ2-5 and V is TRBV6-1; the match to TRBD2 covers 12 bases. The V gene's germline CDR1 is MNHNS and CDR2 SASEGT. The CDR3 is 16 amino acids. Trimming cost V 4 bases and J 2 bases; bases outside gene matches: 5. This CDR3 reads CASSGLAGDLQETQYF. The CDR3 nucleotides are TGTGCCAGCAGTGGACTAGCGGGGGACCTACAAGAGACCCAGTACTTC.

This rearrangement joins TRBV10-3 to TRBJ2-5, with D perhaps TRBD1 or TRBD2 (5 bases each). The germline V gene has CDR1 ENHRY and CDR2 SYGVKD. CDR3 length: 11 amino acids. Deletions cut 2 bases from V and 10 bases from J, with 8 bases between. CDR3 region: CAISEGGNQYF. The DNA for the CDR3 is TGTGCCATCAGTGAGGGGGGAAACCAGTACTTC.